Below, 29 T cell receptor beta chains from the same sample are listed, as sequenced in a study of human T cells and chemical hapten exposure. Indicated time point: healthy volunteer bleed at 6 weeks. Total RNA was isolated from whole blood that had not been fractionated. MiXCR was run by TCRdb on the RACE reads, yielding one entry per CDR3 protein. The repertoire consists of roughly 43,000 distinct CDR3 sequences, with around 3.6% occurring once and the leading ten covering 5% to 7%. Sequencing input: whole blood. These receptors came from a human donor in good health. Some clones in this sample may be carry-over from other donors' samples.

There are many counts of this clonotype. The chain carries TRBV7-9 and TRBJ1-1; TRBD1 matches at 7 bases. Per germline, CDR1 SEHNR and CDR2 FQNEAQ (reference sequence). V dropped 1 base and J dropped 6; count of bases not matched to a gene: 5. There are 14 residues in the CDR3. In DNA form, the CDR3 reads TGTGCCAGCAGCTTAGTAAGGGGGCCTTCTGAAGCTTTCTTT. Its translation: CASSLVRGPSEAFF.

This clonotype appeared many times. This chain connects TRBV5-5 to TRBJ1-4; D not certain. The germline V gene encodes CDR1 SGHKS and CDR2 YYEKEE (reference sequence). V lost 0 bases and J lost 0, with 9 bases in between. This CDR3 has 16 amino acids. As DNA, the CDR3 is TGTGCCAGCAGCTTGGCCCCCCCCCCAACTAATGAAAAACTGTTTTTT. Translating gives CASSLAPPPTNEKLFF.

This clonotype was seen at least ten times. The rearrangement links TRBV29-1 to TRBJ2-5, with D possibly being TRBD2 (6 bases). Deletions cut 7 bases from V and 4 bases from J, with 10 bases between. Germline CDR1 and CDR2: SQVTM and ANQGSEA. This CDR3 is 11 amino acids long. The CDR3: CSAGEGETQYF. CDR3 nucleotides: TGCAGCGCGGGAGAAGGAGAGACCCAGTACTTC.

This clonotype has ten or more counts. The chain uses TRBV28 and TRBJ2-5; 9 bases line up with TRBD2. The CDR3 has 16 residues. Germline V gene sequence: CDR1 MDHEN, CDR2 SYDVKM. The junction had 10 bases not matched to a gene; V was cut back by 3 bases and J by 5 bases. The CDR3: CASSFLSSGKGETQYF. CDR3 nucleotide sequence: TGTGCCAGCAGTTTTCTATCTAGCGGGAAGGGCGAGACCCAGTACTTC.

This clonotype was picked up many times. Here the CDR3 DNA reads TGTGCCAGCAGTTACGCGGGACAGGGGGTAGGCGAGCAGTACTTC. Its translation: CASSYAGQGVGEQYF. V and J are TRBV6-5 and TRBJ2-7, with 11 nucleotides matching TRBD1. This CDR3 comprises 15 residues. CDR1 and CDR2 (germline): MNHEY, SVGAGI. V trimming: 2 bases; J trimming: 6 bases; junction bases outside the gene matches: 6.

V is TRBV6-1 and J is TRBJ2-1; D unclear. CDR3 length: 19 amino acids. The germline gives CDR1 MNHNS, CDR2 SASEGT. Deletions cut 5 bases from V and 0 bases from J, with 23 bases between. The DNA for the CDR3 is TGTGCCAGCAGTTTGGTTCGCGGAGCCCTCGAGAGCTCCTACAATGAGCAGTTCTTC. Amino acid sequence: CASSLVRGALESSYNEQFF.

This clonotype has more than one count but fewer than ten. The V call is TRBV19, the J call TRBJ1-1; 7 bases are shared with TRBD1. Unmatched junction bases numbered 5, after V lost 1 base and J lost 6 bases. The CDR3 loop spans 14 amino acids. CDR1 is LNHDA, CDR2 SQIVND, per germline (reference sequence). The chain's CDR3 is CASSIGQTGPEAFF. As DNA, the CDR3 is TGTGCCAGTAGTATAGGTCAGACAGGGCCTGAAGCTTTCTTT.

This chain uses TRBV6-1 with TRBJ1-1; 8 bases are shared with TRBD1. The germline V gene encodes CDR1 MNHNS and CDR2 SASEGT. This CDR3 is built from 17 residues. Trimming cost V 1 base and J 0 bases; bases outside gene matches: 7. The CDR3 loop is CASSEDGRGLLNTEAFF. The CDR3 DNA reads as TGTGCCAGCAGTGAAGACGGCAGGGGGCTGTTGAACACTGAAGCTTTCTTT.

This clonotype was seen ten or more times. The genes are TRBV21-1 and TRBJ2-1. TRBV21-1 is termed a pseudogene. This CDR3 is built from 14 residues. CDR3 residues: CASSIPLPYNEQFF. In DNA form, the CDR3 reads TGTGCCAGCAGCATACCTCTTCCCTACAATGAGCAGTTCTTC.

In this sample, this clonotype turned up a few times. The chain uses TRBV19 and TRBJ2-1; tentative D call: TRBD2 (5 bases). The CDR3 runs 14 residues. CDR1 is LNHDA and CDR2 is SQIVND in the germline V gene (reference sequence). Trimming took 8 bases from V and 5 from J, leaving 16 bases between them. CDR3 DNA sequence: TGTGCCAGTGGTTGGGAGTCTCCAAACAATGAGCAGTTCTTC. Translating it yields CASGWESPNNEQFF.

This clonotype was picked up many times. The chain is built from TRBV5-1 and TRBJ1-2; 10 bases align to TRBD1. The CDR3 consists of 15 residues. Per germline, CDR1 SGHRS and CDR2 YFSETQ. Trimming at V came to 0 bases and at J to 4 bases, leaving 3 bases not matched to a gene. The CDR3 protein is CASSLAGQGVYGYTF. As DNA, the CDR3 is TGCGCCAGCAGCTTGGCAGGACAGGGGGTCTATGGCTACACCTTC.

Only a few counts were recorded for this clonotype. CDR3 residues: CASSSANLAGGGNEQFF. CDR3 nucleotide sequence: TGTGCCAGCAGCTCCGCTAATCTAGCGGGAGGTGGGAATGAGCAGTTCTTC. The rearrangement joins TRBV11-2 to TRBJ2-1; 11 bases agree with TRBD2. The CDR3 loop spans 17 amino acids. Germline V gives CDR1 SGHAT, CDR2 FQNNGV. The V segment lost 4 bases and the J segment 7 bases; nucleotides outside the gene matches: 12.

This clonotype was counted ten times or more. The chain combines TRBV20-1 with TRBJ1-2, with unresolved D. The CDR3 is 15 amino acids. The V gene lost 0 bases and the J gene lost 6 bases, with 17 bases spanning the gap. Germline lookup yields CDR1 DFQATT and CDR2 SNEGSKA (reference sequence). Here the CDR3 DNA reads TGCAGTGCTAGAGATTCGGCGAAAAGAGCCCATGGCTACACCTTC. Translating it yields CSARDSAKRAHGYTF.

This clonotype was detected many times. The chain employs TRBV27 and TRBJ2-1; D is perhaps TRBD1 (6 bases). The V gene's germline CDR1 is MNHEY and CDR2 SMNVEV (reference sequence). This CDR3 comprises 15 residues. Trimming took off 6 bases at V and 7 bases at J, with 19 bases between the two ends. The CDR3 sequence is CASRRSGVERNEQFF. The CDR3 nucleotides read TGTGCCAGCAGGCGGTCAGGGGTCGAAAGGAATGAGCAGTTCTTC.

This clonotype was seen ten or more times. This chain uses TRBV24-1 with TRBJ1-5; D is ambiguous. Trimming took 4 bases from V and 2 from J, leaving 14 bases between them. CDR3 length equals 16 residues. Looked up from germline, CDR1 is KGHDR and CDR2 is SFDVKD. The CDR3 protein is CATSDSDMRRNQPQHF. CDR3 nucleotides: TGTGCCACCAGTGACAGCGACATGAGGCGCAATCAGCCCCAGCATTTT.

V is TRBV5-1 and J is TRBJ1-5; 7 positions agree with TRBD1. J lost 2 bases, V lost 4 bases, and 6 bases had no gene match. Germline V gene sequence: CDR1 SGHRS, CDR2 YFSETQ. The CDR3 has 15 residues. The DNA of the CDR3 is TGCGCCAGCAGCCAGGAGGGGGCAGGCAATCAGCCCCAGCATTTT. It encodes CASSQEGAGNQPQHF. The full variable domain, in which reference TRBV5-1 and TRBJ1-5 provide the parts outside the CDR3, is KAGVTQTPRYLIKTRGQQVTLSCSPISGHRSVSWYQQTPGQGLQFLFEYFSETQRNKGNFPGRFSGRQFSNSRSEMNVSTLELGDSALYLCASSQEGAGNQPQHFGDGTRLSIL.

This clonotype was found many times. A junction boundary mismatches the germline segment, possibly from a read error. Written as DNA, the CDR3 is TGCGCCAGCAGTGACATAAGTAGCGGCAAAGACTTC. This encodes CASSDISSGKDF. The chain carries TRBV10-1 and TRBJ2-4, with TRBD2 as a possible D gene (6 bases). The CDR3 has 12 residues. CDR1 and CDR2 (germline): WNHNN, SYGVQD (reference sequence).

The sample holds many counts of this clonotype. The rearrangement uses TRBV28 and TRBJ1-1, with a weak D call TRBD1 (5 bases). V shed 5 bases and J shed 6 bases, with 19 bases lying between them. CDR1 and CDR2 (germline): MDHEN, SYDVKM. The CDR3 loop spans 15 amino acids. The CDR3 loop is CASSGTGTVGAEAFF. CDR3 in DNA: TGTGCCAGCAGTGGGACCGGGACGGTGGGGGCTGAAGCTTTCTTT.

This clonotype was counted a few times. V is TRBV12-3 or TRBV12-4 and J is TRBJ1-2; 8 bases agree with TRBD1. V was clipped by 5 bases and J by 6 bases; unmatched bases: 8. This CDR3 comprises 14 residues. CDR3 sequence: CASSPSGTGDGYTF. The CDR3 bases are TGTGCCAGCAGTCCATCCGGGACAGGAGATGGCTACACCTTC.

This clonotype was counted at least ten times. CDR3 in amino acids: CASSMKAGTDTQYF. In nucleotides, the CDR3 is TGTGCCAGCAGTATGAAGGCCGGCACAGATACGCAGTATTTT. The V gene is TRBV28, the J gene TRBJ2-3; D gene unclear. In germline, CDR1 is MDHEN, CDR2 SYDVKM. The CDR3 consists of 14 residues. The V and J ends lost 5 bases and 1 base respectively, with 10 bases between them.

This clonotype was seen ten or more times. The rearrangement links TRBV28 to TRBJ2-7; unclear D gene. Trimming left V 2 bases short and J 2 bases short, with 10 bases between. The CDR3 contains 14 residues. Germline V lookup: CDR1 MDHEN, CDR2 SYDVKM. The CDR3 spells CASSLELSTYEQYF. As DNA, the CDR3 is TGTGCCAGCAGTTTAGAGTTAAGCACCTACGAGCAGTACTTC.

The chain joins TRBV7-3 to TRBJ2-5; 7 bases align to TRBD2. V was pared by 3 bases and J by 4 bases, with 2 bases of the junction left unmatched. The CDR3 is 13 amino acids. Per germline, CDR1 SGHTA and CDR2 FQGTGA. As DNA, the CDR3 is TGTGCCAGCAGCTTGGGGGGGGGAGAGACCCAGTACTTC. Its translation: CASSLGGGETQYF.

This clonotype was picked up many times. The chain recombines TRBV27 with TRBJ2-1, with a weak D call TRBD1 (6 bases). This CDR3 has 15 amino acids. Between the trimmed V and J ends, which lost 2 bases and 5 bases, there was a span of 13 bases. CDR1 and CDR2 from the germline V gene are MNHEY and SMNVEV (reference sequence). CDR3 region: CASSLGPGANNEQFF. CDR3 coding DNA: TGTGCCAGCAGTTTAGGGCCAGGGGCCAACAATGAGCAGTTCTTC.

V usage is TRBV2 and J usage is TRBJ1-4, with 8 bases aligning to TRBD1. The CDR3 is made up of 18 amino acids. J gave up 0 bases and V 7 bases, and 13 bases lay outside the gene matches. Germline V CDR1 and CDR2: SNHLY, FYNNEI. For the CDR3, the DNA is TGTGCCAGCATGTTGTCCCCGGGACAGGATACAACTAATGAAAAACTGTTTTTT. It translates to CASMLSPGQDTTNEKLFF.

In its sample, this clonotype was seen many times. The CDR3 loop reads CASSYRDTQYF. The CDR3 nucleotides read TGTGCCAGCAGTTACAGGGATACGCAGTATTTT. This rearrangement joins TRBV6-5 to TRBJ2-3; the D is unclear. Trimming stripped 2 bases from V and 6 bases from J, with 3 bases between. In germline, CDR1 is MNHEY, CDR2 SVGAGI. The CDR3 is made up of 11 amino acids.

This clonotype came up many times. This chain uses TRBV20-1 with TRBJ2-2; 7 nucleotides line up with TRBD2. The CDR3 extends over 15 amino acids. The germline V gene encodes CDR1 DFQATT and CDR2 SNEGSKA (reference sequence). Trimming at V came to 4 bases and at J to 2 bases, leaving 7 bases not matched to a gene. The DNA of the CDR3 is TGCAGTGCTATGGCGGGAGCCGATAACACCGGGGAGCTGTTTTTT. Its translation is CSAMAGADNTGELFF.

This clonotype was seen repeatedly, ten times or more. The V call is TRBV28, the J call TRBJ2-7; D is uncertain. Trimming shortened V by 6 bases and J by 6 bases, and 15 bases separated the two germline ends. The CDR3 sequence is 13 residues long. CDR1 and CDR2 (germline): MDHEN, SYDVKM. The CDR3 reads CASRPAPMGEQYF. As DNA, the CDR3 is TGTGCCAGCAGGCCAGCCCCTATGGGCGAGCAGTACTTC. Full variable domain (missing parts from reference TRBV28 and TRBJ2-7): DVKVTQSSRYLVKRTGEKVFLECVQDMDHENMFWYRQDPGLGLRLIYFSYDVKMKEKGDIPEGYSVSREKKERFSLILESASTNQTSMYLCASRPAPMGEQYFGPGTRLTVT.

This clonotype occurred many times. The CDR3 protein is CASSNPDRGLLYNTGEFF. The CDR3 DNA follows: TGTGCCAGCAGTAACCCGGACCGTGGGTTGCTATATAACACCGGGGAATTTTTT. The rearrangement joins TRBV6-5 to TRBJ2-2; possible D gene TRBD2, 5 bases. The CDR3 consists of 18 residues. V was shortened by 5 bases and J by 17 bases, with 36 bases between the two germline ends. Germline CDR1 and CDR2: MNHEY and SVGAGI.

The table lists this clonotype with many counts. The rearrangement joins TRBV5-1 to TRBJ2-4; 7 bases match TRBD1. There are 14 residues in the CDR3. The germline V gene encodes CDR1 SGHRS and CDR2 YFSETQ. The V gene end was trimmed by 3 bases and the J gene end by 4 bases; junction bases not matched to a gene: 4. CDR3 residues: CASSYGTDKNIQYF. The CDR3 DNA follows: TGCGCCAGCAGCTACGGGACAGATAAAAACATTCAGTACTTC.